A selection of T cell receptor beta chains follows, all from one sample in a study of shared clonotypes between healthy human individuals. Sequencing was performed with immunoSEQ multiplex PCR; in TCRdb, only in-frame clones are kept and a portion is missing. This sample has around 1.1 million clones, with 70% to 80% found just once. The sequenced sample was memory CD4+ T cells from PBMCs. The source of these receptors is a young man in good health. Some clones in this sample may be carry-over from other donors' samples. Each CDR3 is given without its conserved first and last residue. A D gene is named only where the DNA matches it firmly.

D: .; length: 12; V: TRBV6-1; CDR3: ASSPRDGGTEQY
D: .; length: 10; V: TRBV5-1; CDR3: ASSRGIDEQF
D: TRBD2; length: 13; V: TRBV5-1; CDR3: ASSAISGSYNEQF
D: TRBD2; length: 15; V: TRBV7-8; CDR3: ASSSSSGRPDSYEQY
D: .; length: 14; V: TRBV7-8; CDR3: ASSLGGHPVYNEQF
D: .; length: 13; V: TRBV5-1; CDR3: ASSLERGTNYGYT
D: TRBD1; length: 11; V: TRBV30; CDR3: AWSAGGSQPQH
D: TRBD2; length: 11; V: TRBV5-4; CDR3: ASSLSGAETQY
D: .; length: 11; V: TRBV5-6; CDR3: ASSFLRNQPQH
D: .; length: 12; V: TRBV7-2; CDR3: ASSDRFGGYGYT
D: TRBD1; length: 12; V: TRBV19; CDR3: ASIYQGAQETQY
D: .; length: 14; V: TRBV6-6; CDR3: ASSYSSTGGDTEAF
D: .; length: 14; V: TRBV28; CDR3: ASRTGSYAPPYEQY
D: .; length: 11; V: TRBV28; CDR3: ASSGFPGRMAF
D: TRBD1; length: 14; V: TRBV19; CDR3: ASRGTARAMNTEAF
D: TRBD2; length: 10; V: TRBV28; CDR3: ASGTTNYEQY
D: .; length: 13; V: TRBV4-2; CDR3: ASSRQTGSNTEAF
D: .; length: 14; V: TRBV18; CDR3: ASSPILRGRAETQY
D: .; length: 12; V: TRBV4-2; CDR3: ASSQGHGELEAF
D: .; length: 10; V: TRBV28; CDR3: ASSLSRYEQF
D: .; length: 11; V: TRBV7-9; CDR3: ASSLSPGGELF
D: .; length: 12; V: TRBV30; CDR3: AWSLWMGNTEAF
D: TRBD2; length: 16; V: TRBV4-2; CDR3: ASSQGTLAGGPGDTQY
D: .; length: 13; V: TRBV6-1; CDR3: ASSAWDGGKNIQY
D: .; length: 12; V: TRBV18; CDR3: ASSVGTDSYEQY
D: .; length: 8; V: TRBV21-1; CDR3: ASSKRSNI
D: .; length: 16; V: TRBV5-4; CDR3: ASSLAAGGSAGSGELF
D: .; length: 12; V: TRBV18; CDR3: ASSPTGVNTEAF
D: TRBD2; length: 12; V: TRBV7-3; CDR3: ASSFFSGTDEQF
D: .; length: 12; V: TRBV28; CDR3: ASSVLQGTDTQY
D: .; length: 13; V: TRBV9; CDR3: ASSVAGAVYNEQF
D: .; length: 14; V: TRBV29-1; CDR3: SVGLQPGNPADTQY
D: .; length: 11; V: TRBV28; CDR3: ASSLLVQQREF
D: TRBD2; length: 15; V: TRBV5-1; CDR3: ASRSVLAGDFLDTQY
D: TRBD1; length: 13; V: TRBV2; CDR3: ASSALTGWGQPQH